Presented here are 16 T cell receptor beta chains from one specimen sequenced in a study of cytomegalovirus exposure and HLA in healthy donors. With 60 Vbeta and 13 Jbeta primers, the PCR was carried out. Using immunoSEQ multiplex PCR, the repertoire was profiled, and TCRdb retains in-frame clones only, with some absent. Here the sample spans about 120,000 clones, roughly 80% being singletons. Source material: PBMCs. These receptors were collected from a woman aged 40-49 years in good health and CMV-seropositive.

J is TRBJ2-7 and V is TRBV29-1; 14 nucleotides align to TRBD2. Germline lookup yields CDR1 SQVTM and CDR2 ANQGSEA. The CDR3 covers 13 residues. V shed 6 bases, J shed 6 bases, and the junction held 4 bases outside the gene matches. As DNA, the CDR3 is TGCAGCGTGACTAGCGGGAGGGCCTCCGAGCAGTACTTC. It translates to CSVTSGRASEQYF.

This clone has just a few counts. This sequence joins TRBV5-1 and TRBJ2-3; 7 bases are a match to TRBD2. The CDR3 contains 16 residues. Germline V gene lookup returns CDR1 SGHRS and CDR2 YFSETQ. The V segment lost 0 bases and the J segment 5 bases; nucleotides outside the gene matches: 9. CDR3 residues: CASSLARGSGGDTQYF. CDR3 nucleotide sequence: TGCGCCAGCAGCTTGGCTAGGGGCTCGGGGGGAGATACGCAGTATTTT. Full variable domain (outside the CDR3, taken from reference TRBV5-1 and TRBJ2-3): KAGVTQTPRYLIKTRGQQVTLSCSPISGHRSVSWYQQTPGQGLQFLFEYFSETQRNKGNFPGRFSGRQFSNSRSEMNVSTLELGDSALYLCASSLARGSGGDTQYFGPGTRLTVL.

The chain is built from TRBV5-1 and TRBJ2-2; D uncertain. CDR3 length equals 12 residues. Trimming removed 5 bases from V and 1 base from J, with 3 bases in between. The germline V gene encodes CDR1 SGHRS and CDR2 YFSETQ. The CDR3 here is CASSQNTGELFF. The CDR3 coding sequence is TGCGCCAGCAGTCAGAACACCGGGGAGCTGTTTTTT.

CDR3 loop: CAWSISGRTGELFF. For the CDR3, the DNA is TGTGCCTGGAGTATAAGCGGGAGAACCGGGGAGCTGTTTTTT. The chain employs TRBV30 and TRBJ2-2, with 8 bases that match TRBD2. This CDR3 region has 14 residues. The junction had 4 bases not matched to a gene; V was cut back by 2 bases and J by 5 bases. Germline V lookup: CDR1 GTSNPN, CDR2 SVGIG (reference sequence).

The chain employs TRBV25-1 and TRBJ2-7; no reliable D call. The germline V gene has CDR1 MGHDK and CDR2 SYGVNS. The CDR3 is 12 amino acids. V was clipped by 2 bases and J by 3 bases, with 5 bases between them. The CDR3 nucleotides are TGTGCCAGCAGTGAAGTCAACTACGAGCAGTACTTC. Protein sequence: CASSEVNYEQYF.

The rearrangement uses TRBV5-6 and TRBJ2-1, with 9 bases matching TRBD2. CDR1 is SGHDT and CDR2 is YYEEEE in the germline V gene. This CDR3 region has 16 residues. J gave up 4 bases and V 0 bases, and 5 bases lay outside the gene matches. The DNA for the CDR3 is TGTGCCAGCAGCTTGGGGGCGGGGGGGAGGTACAATGAGCAGTTCTTC. This gives the protein CASSLGAGGRYNEQFF.

V usage is TRBV6-5 and J usage is TRBJ2-7; 7 nucleotides line up with TRBD2. With V trimmed by 5 bases and J by 6 bases, 13 bases remained unmatched. Germline V gene lookup returns CDR1 MNHEY and CDR2 SVGAGI. The CDR3 is 15 residues long. CDR3 loop: CASSPSGLGGSEQYF. The CDR3, as DNA: TGTGCCAGCAGTCCCTCTGGACTAGGAGGAAGCGAGCAGTACTTC.

V usage is TRBV30 and J usage is TRBJ1-5, with TRBD1 matching over 7 bases. Germline-derived CDR1 and CDR2 are GTSNPN and SVGIG (reference sequence). CDR3 size: 13 residues. With V trimmed by 3 bases and J by 6 bases, 5 bases remained unmatched. The CDR3 sequence: CAWSPTGSQPQHF. The CDR3 DNA reads TGTGCCTGGAGCCCGACAGGGAGTCAGCCCCAGCATTTT.

The rearrangement links TRBV4-1 to TRBJ2-7; 7 bases align to TRBD2. Germline V CDR1 and CDR2: MGHRA, YSYEKL. The CDR3 consists of 15 residues. Trimming cost V 2 bases and J 3 bases; bases outside gene matches: 7. In DNA, the CDR3 is TGCGCCAGCAGCCAAACAACGGGAGGCGGCTACGAGCAGTACTTC. Protein sequence: CASSQTTGGGYEQYF.

The CDR3 DNA follows: TGTGCCAGCAGCTTTAAAACAGGGGATCAGCCCCAGCATTTT. Protein: CASSFKTGDQPQHF. The chain combines TRBV7-2 with TRBJ1-5, with TRBD1 matching over 7 bases. CDR3 length equals 14 residues. Losses at the gene ends were 3 bases for V and 5 bases for J; bases not matched to a gene: 4. CDR1 and CDR2 from the germline V gene are SGHTA and FQGNSA. Full variable domain (outside the CDR3, taken from reference TRBV7-2 and TRBJ1-5): GAGVSQSPSNKVTEKGKDVELRCDPISGHTALYWYRQSLGQGLEFLIYFQGNSAPDKSGLPSDRFSAERTGGSVSTLTIQRTQQEDSAVYLCASSFKTGDQPQHFGDGTRLSIL.

This clone was detected a few times. The rearrangement uses TRBV14 and TRBJ1-2; D gene ambiguous. Germline CDR1 reads SGHDN; CDR2 reads FVKESK. The CDR3 is 14 residues long. Trimming removed 3 bases at V and 2 bases at J, with 10 bases between. CDR3 loop: CASSQGSFNYGYTF. DNA of the CDR3: TGTGCCAGCAGCCAGGGCAGTTTCAACTATGGCTACACCTTC.

This rearrangement joins TRBV4-1 to TRBJ1-6; tentative D call: TRBD1 (6 bases). Trimming took 7 bases from V and 5 from J, leaving 15 bases between them. Germline V gene data show CDR1 as MGHRA and CDR2 as YSYEKL. The CDR3 totals 15 residues. Written as DNA, the CDR3 is TGCGCCAGCACGCCAGGGGCAGGGAATAATTCACCCCTCCACTTT. It specifies CASTPGAGNNSPLHF.

V and J are TRBV4-3 and TRBJ2-1; possibly TRBD2 for D (6 bases). This CDR3 has 15 amino acids. CDR1 is LGHNA and CDR2 is YSLEER in the germline V gene. V was cut by 0 bases and J by 4 bases, with 10 bases left in between. This chain's CDR3 is CASSQDWTTYNEQFF. Written as DNA, the CDR3 is TGCGCCAGCAGCCAAGATTGGACTACTTACAATGAGCAGTTCTTC.

The rearrangement uses TRBV6-1 and TRBJ2-7; 9 bases are shared with TRBD1. The CDR3 is 14 amino acids. The germline gives CDR1 MNHNS, CDR2 SASEGT. With V trimmed by 7 bases and J by 9 bases, 13 bases remained unmatched. As DNA, the CDR3 is TGTGCCAGCACAACCGGGACAGGGTCGACTATGCAGTACTTC. Protein: CASTTGTGSTMQYF.

This chain links TRBV7-2 with TRBJ2-5; TRBD2 is a possible D gene (5 bases). CDR1 SGHTA and CDR2 FQGNSA come from the germline V gene. V was clipped by 6 bases and J by 1 base, with 9 bases between them. CDR3 size: 13 residues. CDR3 in amino acids: CASRKAAQETQYF. The CDR3 DNA reads as TGTGCCAGCAGGAAAGCGGCCCAAGAGACCCAGTACTTC.

CDR3 in amino acids: CASSSSHRLAGVSADTQYF. The CDR3, as DNA: TGTGCCAGTAGCAGCTCCCACCGGCTAGCGGGAGTCTCGGCAGATACGCAGTATTTT. The V call is TRBV19, the J call TRBJ2-3, with TRBD2 matching over 10 bases. With V trimmed by 6 bases and J by 4 bases, 19 bases remained unmatched. The CDR3 extends over 19 amino acids. The V gene's germline CDR1 is LNHDA and CDR2 SQIVND (reference sequence).